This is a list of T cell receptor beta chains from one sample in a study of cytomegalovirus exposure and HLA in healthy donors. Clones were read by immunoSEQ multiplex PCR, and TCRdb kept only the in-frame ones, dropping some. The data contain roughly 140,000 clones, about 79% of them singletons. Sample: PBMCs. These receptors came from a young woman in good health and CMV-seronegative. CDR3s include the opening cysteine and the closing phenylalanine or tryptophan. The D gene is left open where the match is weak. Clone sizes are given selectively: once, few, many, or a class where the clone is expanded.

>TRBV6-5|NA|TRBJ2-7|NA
TGTGCCAGCAGTCACTCCGAGGGTAACTACGAGCAGTACTTC
CASSHSEGNYEQYF
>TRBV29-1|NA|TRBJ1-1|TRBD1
TGCAGCGTTGTGGACAGGCCCGCTGAAGCTTTCTTT
CSVVDRPAEAFF
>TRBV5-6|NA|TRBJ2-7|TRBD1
TGTGCCAGCAGCTTGGCCGCACAGGGGGGCTCCTACGAGCAGTACTTC
CASSLAAQGGSYEQYF
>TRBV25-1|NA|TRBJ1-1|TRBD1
TGTGCCAGCAGTGAATTTCGGACAGGGCCCACTGAAGCTTTCTTT
CASSEFRTGPTEAFF
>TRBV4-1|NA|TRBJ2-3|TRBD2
TGCGCCAGCTCAGAGGGTAGCGGGGTCGACGATACGCAGTATTTT
CASSEGSGVDDTQYF
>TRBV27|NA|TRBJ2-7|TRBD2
TGTGCCAGCAGTTTATCGGGACTAGCGGGGGACTACGAGCAGTACTTC
CASSLSGLAGDYEQYF
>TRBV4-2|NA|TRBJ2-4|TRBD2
TGTGCCAGCAGCCAAGGGCAGGGACTAGTTAACATTCAGTACTTC
CASSQGQGLVNIQYF
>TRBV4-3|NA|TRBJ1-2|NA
TGCGCCAGCAGCCAAGGGGAGGGAGAGAGCTATGGCTACACCTTC
CASSQGEGESYGYTF
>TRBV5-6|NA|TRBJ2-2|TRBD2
TGTGCCAGCAGCTCGATAACGGGGGGAAGCGACACCGGGGAGCTGTTTTTT
CASSSITGGSDTGELFF
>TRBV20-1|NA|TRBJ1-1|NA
TGCAGTGCTAAAAGGGGAACTGAAGCTTTCTTT
CSAKRGTEAFF
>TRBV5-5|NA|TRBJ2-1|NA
TGTGCCAGCAGCTCAGCGAGCTCCTACAATGAGCAGTTCTTC
CASSSASSYNEQFF
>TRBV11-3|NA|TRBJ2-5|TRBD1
TGTGCCAGCAGCCCCGAGGGGGCAGAGGCCCAGTACTTC
CASSPEGAEAQYF
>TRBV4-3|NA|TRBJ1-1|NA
TGCGCCAGCAGCCAAGATACAGGGCTAAACACTGAAGCTTTCTTT
CASSQDTGLNTEAFF
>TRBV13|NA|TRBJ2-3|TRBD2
TGTGCCAGCAGCTCCCTTGGCGGGGGACTCCAGGATACGCAGTATTTT
CASSSLGGGLQDTQYF
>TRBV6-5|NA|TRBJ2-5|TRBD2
TGTGCCAGCAGTCTCGGGACTAGCGGGGTAAAGACCCAGTACTTC
CASSLGTSGVKTQYF
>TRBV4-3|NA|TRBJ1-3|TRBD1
TGCGCCAGCAGCCAAGAGGCGGGACAGGGTATTTCTGGAAACACCATATATTTT
CASSQEAGQGISGNTIYF
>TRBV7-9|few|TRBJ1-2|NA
TGTGCCAGCAGCTTAGAGTCAGGGCATGGCTATGGCTACACCTTC
CASSLESGHGYGYTF
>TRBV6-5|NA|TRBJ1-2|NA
TGTGCCAGCATCGGTCGACCGGGCTATGGCTACACCTTC
CASIGRPGYGYTF
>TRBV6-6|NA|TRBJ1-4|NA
TGTGCCAGCAGGGGCGAGACCGGCGAAAAACTGTTTTTT
CASRGETGEKLFF
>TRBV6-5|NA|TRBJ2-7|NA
TGTGCCAGCAGTGAACGGGGACTTTCCTACGAGCAGTACTTC
CASSERGLSYEQYF
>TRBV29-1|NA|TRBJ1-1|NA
TGCAGCGTGGAGGGGAAATCGGGGAACACTGAAGCTTTCTTT
CSVEGKSGNTEAFF
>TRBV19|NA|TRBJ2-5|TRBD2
TGTGCCAGTAGCGGACTAGCGGGAGAGACCCAGTACTTC
CASSGLAGETQYF
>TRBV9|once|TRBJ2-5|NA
TGTGCCAGCAGCGCCGACATCCAAGAGACCCAGTACTTC
CASSADIQETQYF
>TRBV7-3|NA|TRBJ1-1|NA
TGTGCCAGCAGCTCTTGGGGGGGAAACACTGAAGCTTTCTTT
CASSSWGGNTEAFF
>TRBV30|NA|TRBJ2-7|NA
TGTGCCTGGAGGACAGTCAACTCCTACGAGCAGTACTTC
CAWRTVNSYEQYF
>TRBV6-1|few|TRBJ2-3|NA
TGTGCCAGCAAACGACCCATCGGGAGCACAGATACGCAGTATTTT
CASKRPIGSTDTQYF
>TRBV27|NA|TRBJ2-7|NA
TGTGCCAGCAGTTCCAGGGGAGAGGACGAGCAGTACTTC
CASSSRGEDEQYF
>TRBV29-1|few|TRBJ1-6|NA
TGCAGCGTGAGAATTTCCTATAATTCACCCCTCCACTTT
CSVRISYNSPLHF
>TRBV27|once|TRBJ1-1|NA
TGTGCCAGCAGTTACTCCCAGGAATCTGAAGCTTTCTTT
CASSYSQESEAFF
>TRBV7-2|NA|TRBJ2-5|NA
TGTGCCAGCAGCCCAGTCAGGGGGGAAGAGACCCAGTACTTC
CASSPVRGEETQYF
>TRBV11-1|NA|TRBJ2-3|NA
TGTGCCAGCAGCCCCCACAGCGGCACCATGGATACGCAGTATTTT
CASSPHSGTMDTQYF
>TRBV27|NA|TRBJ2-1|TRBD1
TGTGCCAGCAGTAACTCCGGGACAGGGTTGAATGAGCAGTTCTTC
CASSNSGTGLNEQFF
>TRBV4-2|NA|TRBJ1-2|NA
TGTGCCAGCAGCCAAGAGGCGGTACCCAACTATGGCTACACCTTC
CASSQEAVPNYGYTF
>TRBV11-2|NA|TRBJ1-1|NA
TGTGCCAGCAGCTTAGAACAGAGGAGGGTGAACACTGAAGCTTTCTTT
CASSLEQRRVNTEAFF
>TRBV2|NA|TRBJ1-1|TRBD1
TGTGCCAGCAGCTTCGACAGGGGGAACGCTTTCTTT
CASSFDRGNAFF
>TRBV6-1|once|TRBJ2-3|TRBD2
TGTGCCAGCAGTGCAACTAGCGGGGGGGGCACAGATACGCAGTATTTT
CASSATSGGGTDTQYF
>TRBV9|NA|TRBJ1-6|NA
TGTGCCAGCAGCTCAAGACAAGCTAATTCACCCCTCCACTTT
CASSSRQANSPLHF
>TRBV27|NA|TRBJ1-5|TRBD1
TGTGCCAGCAGGGGCAGGACAGGGGAAGGACAGCCCCAGCATTTT
CASRGRTGEGQPQHF
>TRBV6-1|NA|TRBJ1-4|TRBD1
TGTGCCAGCAGAACAGGGGCTTCTAATGAAAAACTGTTTTTT
CASRTGASNEKLFF
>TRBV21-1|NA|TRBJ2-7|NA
TGTGCCAGCAGCAAACGCGACGAGCAGTACTTC
CASSKRDEQYF
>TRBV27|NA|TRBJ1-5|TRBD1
TGTGCCAGCAGGGGAGGACAGGGTGGTCAGCCCCAGCATTTT
CASRGGQGGQPQHF
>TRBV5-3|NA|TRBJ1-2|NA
TGTGCCAGAAGCTTGGAGGGGTTGGGCTATGGCTACACCTTC
CARSLEGLGYGYTF
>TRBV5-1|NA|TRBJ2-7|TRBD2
TGCGCCAGCAGCTTGGCCGGACTAGCGCTGTACGAGCAGTACTTC
CASSLAGLALYEQYF
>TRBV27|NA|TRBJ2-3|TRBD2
TGTGCCAGCAGTTTATCCAGCGGGGGATTCACAGATACGCAGTATTTT
CASSLSSGGFTDTQYF
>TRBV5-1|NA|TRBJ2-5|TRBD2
TGCGCCAGCAGCGACTGGGGACTAGCGGCGCAAGAGACCCAGTACTTC
CASSDWGLAAQETQYF
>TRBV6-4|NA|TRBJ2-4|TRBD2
TGTGCCAGCAGTCAGCGGGGGGCCGCCAAAAACATTCAGTACTTC
CASSQRGAAKNIQYF
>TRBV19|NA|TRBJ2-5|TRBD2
TGTGCCAGTAGTCGCGGGGGGGCCCAAGAGACCCAGTACTTC
CASSRGGAQETQYF
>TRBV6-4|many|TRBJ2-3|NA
TGTGCCAGCAGTCCCCGGACTACAGATACGCAGTATTTT
CASSPRTTDTQYF